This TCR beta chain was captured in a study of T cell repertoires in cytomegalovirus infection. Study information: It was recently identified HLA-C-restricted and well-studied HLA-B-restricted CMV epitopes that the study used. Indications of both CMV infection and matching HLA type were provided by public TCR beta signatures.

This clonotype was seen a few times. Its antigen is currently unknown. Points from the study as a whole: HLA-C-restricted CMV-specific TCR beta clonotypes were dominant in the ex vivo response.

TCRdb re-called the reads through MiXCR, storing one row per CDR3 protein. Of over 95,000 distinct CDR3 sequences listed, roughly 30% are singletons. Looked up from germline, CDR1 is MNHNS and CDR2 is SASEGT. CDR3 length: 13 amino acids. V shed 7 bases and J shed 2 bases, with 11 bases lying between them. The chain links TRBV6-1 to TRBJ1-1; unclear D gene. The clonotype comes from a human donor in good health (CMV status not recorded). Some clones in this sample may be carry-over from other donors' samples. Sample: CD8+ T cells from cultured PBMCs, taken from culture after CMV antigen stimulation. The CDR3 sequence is CASNAGGNTEAFF. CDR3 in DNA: TGTGCCAGCAACGCCGGCGGCAACACTGAAGCTTTCTTT.